Listed below are T cell receptor beta chains from one sample, sequenced in a study of blood T cells in healthy people across ages. TCRdb independently ran MiXCR on the 5' RACE reads; one entry per CDR3 protein. The sample contains hundreds of thousands of distinct CDR3 sequences, under 25% of which appear only once. The sequenced material came from blood. The receptors stem from an older man in good health. Both conserved end residues are part of each CDR3. A D gene is named only where the DNA matches it firmly. Size values are once, few and many counts, or a class for expanded clones, and some rows have none.

j_call,clone_size,d_call,v_call,cdr3_nt,cdr3_aa
TRBJ2-1,few,TRBD2,TRBV15,TGTGCCACCAGCAGAGATCTAGCGGGAGGGAAGAATGAGCAGTTCTTC,CATSRDLAGGKNEQFF
TRBJ2-1,-,-,TRBV20-1,TGCAGTGCTAGGGAGCTCCTCCTAGTTAATGAGCAGTTCTTC,CSARELLLVNEQFF
TRBJ2-7,few,TRBD2,TRBV3-1,TGTGCCAGCAGCATAGCGGGAGGGCGGCCCGAGCAGTACTTC,CASSIAGGRPEQYF
TRBJ2-5,-,TRBD2,TRBV7-6,TGTGCCAGCAGCAACCCGACTAGCGGGAGGGGGGAGACCCAGTACTTC,CASSNPTSGRGETQYF
TRBJ2-2,-,-,TRBV6-2/TRBV6-3,TGTGCCAGCAGTTACACTGCGGGTACCCTGAACACCGGGGAGCTGTTTTTT,CASSYTAGTLNTGELFF
TRBJ1-2,many,TRBD1,TRBV2,TGTGCCAGCAGTGGACAGGGGAGCTATGGCTACACCTTC,CASSGQGSYGYTF
TRBJ2-3,few,TRBD2,TRBV20-1,TGCAGCCCGATGGCAGGTAGCGGGAGGGCGAATACGCAGTATTTT,CSPMAGSGRANTQYF
TRBJ1-3,-,TRBD1,TRBV5-1,TGCGCCAGCAGCCCAGGACAGGGGGCCGTTGGAAACACCATATATTTT,CASSPGQGAVGNTIYF
TRBJ2-4,-,TRBD2,TRBV12-3/TRBV12-4,TGTGCCAGCAGCCTAGCGGGAGGCAAAAACATTCAGTACTTC,CASSLAGGKNIQYF
TRBJ2-1,-,-,TRBV10-3,TGTGCCATCAGTGAGTCAGCCTATAGTGACAATGAGCAGTTCTTC,CAISESAYSDNEQFF
TRBJ2-5,-,-,TRBV5-1,TGCGCCAGCAGCTTGGTGAAGCGCCAAGAGACCCAGTACTTC,CASSLVKRQETQYF
TRBJ2-1,few,TRBD2,TRBV4-1,TGCGCCAGCAGCCGGGGACTAGCGGAAAATGAGCAGTTCTTC,CASSRGLAENEQFF
TRBJ2-3,few,-,TRBV5-1,TGCGCCAGCAGCTTGGCCGCGGCTAGCGCTAGCACAGATACGCAGTATTTT,CASSLAAASASTDTQYF
TRBJ2-3,once,-,TRBV20-1,TGCAGTGCTAGAGATACTAGGGGCAGCACAGATACGCAGTATTTT,CSARDTRGSTDTQYF
TRBJ2-5,-,-,TRBV9,TGTGCCAGCAGCGTTAACCAGCGGCCCGACAATGAGCGGTTCTTC,CASSVNQRPDNERFF
TRBJ2-7,few,-,TRBV2,TGTGCCAGCAGACCTAACAGGGAGGGATTCTACGAGCAGTACTTC,CASRPNREGFYEQYF
TRBJ2-7,few,TRBD2,TRBV11-2,TGTGCCAGCAGCCGAACCCCCGGGACTAGCGGCTACGAGCAGTACTTC,CASSRTPGTSGYEQYF
TRBJ2-5,-,TRBD2,TRBV5-1,TGCGCCAGCAGCTTAGTGGCTAGCGGGAGAGAGACCCAGTACTTC,CASSLVASGRETQYF